The 20 T cell receptor beta chains below all came from one sample that was sequenced in a study of CD8 T cells in Susac syndrome. An amount of RNA that ranged from roughly 0.45 to 1 ug was reverse transcribed with random hexamers. TCRdb reanalysed the immunoSEQ multiplex PCR reads using MiXCR and keeps one entry per CDR3 protein. The sample has around 150,000 distinct CDR3 sequences; just under 95% are singletons. Source material: CD8+ T cells from PBMCs. The receptors shown here come from a human donor with Susac syndrome.

The chain links TRBV4-2 to TRBJ2-7; 7 nucleotides match TRBD2. From germline, CDR1 is LGHNA and CDR2 YNFKEQ. CDR3 size: 15 residues. V shed 1 base, J shed 2 bases, and the junction held 5 bases outside the gene matches. CDR3 DNA sequence: TGTGCCAGCAGCCAAGGGGAGGGCCTCGCCTACGAGCAGTACTTC. Residues: CASSQGEGLAYEQYF.

This chain joins TRBV7-9 and TRBJ2-1; 10 bases match TRBD2. The CDR3 loop spans 17 amino acids. With 6 bases clipped from V and 8 bases from J, the junction kept 16 bases outside the gene matches. Germline V gene sequence: CDR1 SEHNR, CDR2 FQNEAQ (reference sequence). CDR3: CASSLLAGEQSNYEQFF. The CDR3 DNA reads TGTGCCAGCAGTCTTCTAGCGGGAGAACAGTCTAACTATGAGCAGTTCTTC.

The chain combines TRBV28 with TRBJ2-3; D possibly uses TRBD1 or TRBD2 (5 bases each). The V end lost 10 bases, the J end lost 6 bases, and 23 bases lay between the germline ends. The CDR3 covers 15 residues. Per germline, CDR1 MDHEN and CDR2 SYDVKM. The CDR3 sequence is CATLSPGDWGDTQYF. In nucleotides, the CDR3 is TGTGCCACTTTATCACCTGGGGATTGGGGGGATACGCAGTATTTT.

This clonotype was seen a single time. The V gene is TRBV20-1, the J gene TRBJ2-1, with D possibly TRBD2 on 7 matching bases. Trimming removed 3 bases from V and 10 bases from J, with 16 bases in between. This CDR3 spans 13 amino acids. Germline V gene lookup returns CDR1 DFQATT and CDR2 SNEGSKA (reference sequence). In nucleotides, the CDR3 is TGCAGTGCTAGGTCCACGGCGGGGGCGGAGCAGTTCTTC. It is translated as CSARSTAGAEQFF.

V is TRBV6-5 and J is TRBJ2-1; D not certain. Germline loops: CDR1 MNHEY, CDR2 SVGAGI. This CDR3 contains 12 residues. V dropped 2 bases and J dropped 8 bases, with 7 bases sitting between them. CDR3 in amino acids: CASSYGVHEQFF. In DNA form, the CDR3 reads TGTGCCAGCAGTTACGGGGTCCATGAGCAGTTCTTC.

The chain carries TRBV24-1 and TRBJ1-1; D is ambiguous. Per germline, CDR1 KGHDR and CDR2 SFDVKD. Trimming shortened V by 2 bases and J by 6 bases, and 9 bases separated the two germline ends. The CDR3 totals 13 residues. CDR3 sequence reads: CATSDSSGAEAFF. DNA for the CDR3: TGTGCCACCAGTGATTCTTCCGGGGCTGAAGCTTTCTTT.

V and J are TRBV27 and TRBJ2-5; D gene uncertain. Per the germline V gene, CDR1 is MNHEY and CDR2 is SMNVEV (reference sequence). CDR3 length equals 13 residues. V lost 4 bases, J lost 1 base, and 7 bases lay in between. As DNA, the CDR3 is TGTGCCAGCAGTTGGGCTGGCCAAGAGACCCAGTACTTC. Translation: CASSWAGQETQYF.

A single count supports this clonotype. The chain links TRBV7-9 to TRBJ1-1; unclear D gene. CDR1 is SEHNR and CDR2 is FQNEAQ in the germline V gene (reference sequence). V lost 3 bases to trimming and J lost 1 base, with 9 bases between them. The CDR3 totals 14 residues. The CDR3: CASSFTSANTEAFF. CDR3 sequence (DNA): TGTGCCAGCAGCTTTACGTCAGCGAACACTGAAGCTTTCTTT.

This chain links TRBV10-3 with TRBJ2-3; no clear D. Germline CDR1 and CDR2: ENHRY and SYGVKD. V lost 10 bases to trimming and J lost 2 bases, with 13 bases between them. The CDR3 contains 13 residues. CDR3 bases: TGTGCCACCTCTCAGGAGTCCACAGATACGCAGTATTTT. Translating it yields CATSQESTDTQYF.

This chain uses TRBV20-1 with TRBJ1-2, with D possibly TRBD1 on 5 matching bases. Germline CDR1 is DFQATT and CDR2 is SNEGSKA (reference sequence). The CDR3 has 12 amino acids. V lost 3 bases to trimming and J lost 6 bases, with 11 bases between them. The CDR3 nucleotides are TGCAGTGCTAGGCCTGCGGGGCATGGCTACACCTTC. Encoded protein: CSARPAGHGYTF.

This chain connects TRBV6-2 or TRBV6-3 to TRBJ2-1; no clear D. CDR3 length equals 11 residues. In germline, CDR1 is MNHEY, CDR2 SVGEGT. Deletions cut 6 bases from V and 10 bases from J, with 10 bases between. The CDR3 DNA is TGTGCCAGCAGCAGCCTGGTCGAGCAGTTCTTC. This encodes CASSSLVEQFF.

In DNA, the CDR3 is TGTGCCAGCAGCCATTTACAGGACACTGAAGCTTTCTTT. It specifies CASSHLQDTEAFF. The rearrangement joins TRBV4-2 to TRBJ1-1, with D possibly being TRBD1 (5 bases). The germline gives CDR1 LGHNA, CDR2 YNFKEQ. The CDR3 spans 13 residues. V gave up 3 bases and J gave up 3 bases, with 8 bases separating them.

The chain employs TRBV28 and TRBJ1-2; no clear D. V was clipped by 6 bases and J by 8 bases, with 25 bases between them. The CDR3 has 16 residues. The germline CDR1 and CDR2 sequences are MDHEN and SYDVKM. As DNA, the CDR3 is TGTGCCAGCAGCCCCCCCGACGGGGTTGGAGGAGGCGGCTACACCTTC. It specifies CASSPPDGVGGGGYTF.

V and J are TRBV12-3 or TRBV12-4 and TRBJ1-1, with 8 bases fitting TRBD1. The CDR3 is 15 residues long. The V gene end was trimmed by 6 bases and the J gene end by 3 bases; junction bases not matched to a gene: 9. As DNA, the CDR3 is TGTGCCAGCAGCCTTACCCCAGGGGGCCACACTGAAGCTTTCTTT. Translating gives CASSLTPGGHTEAFF.

This chain connects TRBV4-1 to TRBJ1-1; unclear D gene. Germline loops: CDR1 MGHRA, CDR2 YSYEKL. The CDR3 loop spans 15 amino acids. Trimming took 0 bases from V and 0 from J, leaving 8 bases between them. The CDR3 DNA reads TGCGCCAGCAGCCAAGAAAGGACCTTGAACACTGAAGCTTTCTTT. It codes for CASSQERTLNTEAFF.

The rearrangement links TRBV27 to TRBJ2-7; D perhaps matches TRBD1 (6 bases). V lost 4 bases, J lost 3 bases, and 10 bases lay in between. CDR3 length equals 13 residues. CDR1 is MNHEY and CDR2 is SMNVEV in the germline V gene (reference sequence). The CDR3 region has the DNA TGTGCCAGCAGTTCCGGGACACTCTACGAGCAGTACTTC. Its protein is CASSSGTLYEQYF.

The chain carries TRBV7-6 and TRBJ2-3, with D possibly matching TRBD1 (6 bases). The ends were cut back, 5 bases at V and 6 bases at J, with 21 bases in the middle. The germline CDR1 and CDR2 sequences are SGHVS and FNYEAQ. The CDR3 contains 16 residues. The CDR3 here is CASSGNRVSHRDTQYF. The CDR3 region has the DNA TGTGCCAGCAGCGGCAACAGGGTGTCACACAGGGATACGCAGTATTTT.

The chain joins TRBV7-2 to TRBJ2-2; D is perhaps TRBD2 (5 bases). The CDR3 has 15 residues. The V end was cut by 3 bases, the J end by 6 bases, with 14 bases between. Germline CDR1 and CDR2: SGHTA and FQGNSA. DNA of the CDR3: TGTGCCAGCAGCTTGAGCGGAGTTGGGGCCGGGGAGCTGTTTTTT. Translated, it gives CASSLSGVGAGELFF.

This clonotype was picked up one time. V gene TRBV4-1 combines with J gene TRBJ1-2; D unclear. The CDR3 is 14 amino acids. Per the germline V gene, CDR1 is MGHRA and CDR2 is YSYEKL. With 0 bases removed from V and 1 base from J, the gap between germline ends came to 6 bases. This CDR3 reads CASSQEYSNYGYTF. CDR3 in DNA: TGCGCCAGCAGCCAAGAATACAGTAACTATGGCTACACCTTC.

V is TRBV7-2 and J is TRBJ2-7; no reliable D call. This CDR3 spans 12 amino acids. V dropped 4 bases and J dropped 5 bases, with 9 bases sitting between them. Germline CDR1 is SGHTA and CDR2 is FQGNSA. As DNA, the CDR3 is TGTGCCAGCAGCTCTCCCACTCACGAGCAGTACTTC. Translating it yields CASSSPTHEQYF.